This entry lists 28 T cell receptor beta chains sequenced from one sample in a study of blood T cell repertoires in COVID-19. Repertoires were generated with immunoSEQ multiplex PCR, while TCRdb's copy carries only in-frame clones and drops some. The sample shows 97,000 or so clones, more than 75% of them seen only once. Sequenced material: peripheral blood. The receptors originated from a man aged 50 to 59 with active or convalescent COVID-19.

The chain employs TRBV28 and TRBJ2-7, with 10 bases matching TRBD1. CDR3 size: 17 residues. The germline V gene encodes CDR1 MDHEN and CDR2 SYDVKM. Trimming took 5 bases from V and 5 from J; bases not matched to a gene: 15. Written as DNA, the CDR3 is TGTGCCAGCAGTCCACCCCCGGGACAGGGGAATTTCCACGAGCAGTACTTC. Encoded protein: CASSPPPGQGNFHEQYF.

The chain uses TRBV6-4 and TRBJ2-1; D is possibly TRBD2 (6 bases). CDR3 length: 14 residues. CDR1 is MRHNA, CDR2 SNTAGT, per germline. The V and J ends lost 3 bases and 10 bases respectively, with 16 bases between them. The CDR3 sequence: CASSDSGGAREQFF. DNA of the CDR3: TGTGCCAGCAGTGATAGCGGAGGGGCCAGGGAGCAGTTCTTC.

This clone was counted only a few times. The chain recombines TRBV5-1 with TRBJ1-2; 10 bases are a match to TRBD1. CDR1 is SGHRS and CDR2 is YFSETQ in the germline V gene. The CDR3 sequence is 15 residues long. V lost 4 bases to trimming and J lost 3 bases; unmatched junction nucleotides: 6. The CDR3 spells CASSPSGQGYYGYTF. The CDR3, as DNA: TGCGCCAGCAGCCCGTCGGGACAGGGGTACTATGGCTACACCTTC.

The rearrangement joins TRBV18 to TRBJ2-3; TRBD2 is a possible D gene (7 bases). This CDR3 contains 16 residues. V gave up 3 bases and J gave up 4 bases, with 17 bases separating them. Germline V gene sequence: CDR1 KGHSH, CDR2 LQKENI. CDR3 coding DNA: TGTGCCAGCTCACCCCCCTCGGCGGGGGCCTCAGATACGCAGTATTTT. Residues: CASSPPSAGASDTQYF.

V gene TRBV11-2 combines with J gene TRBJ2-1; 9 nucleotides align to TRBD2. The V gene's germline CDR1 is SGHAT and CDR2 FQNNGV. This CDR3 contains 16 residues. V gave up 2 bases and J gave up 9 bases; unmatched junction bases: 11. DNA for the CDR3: TGTGCCAGCAGCTTACTAGCGGGGCCTATGGGGGGTGAGCAGTTCTTC. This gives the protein CASSLLAGPMGGEQFF.

CDR3 protein: CASSPQGEKLFF. CDR3 nucleotide sequence: TGTGCCAGCAGCCCTCAGGGTGAAAAACTGTTTTTT. J is TRBJ1-4 and V is TRBV7-8; maybe TRBD1 (5 bases). CDR1 SGHVS and CDR2 FQNEAQ come from the germline V gene. This CDR3 has 12 amino acids. The ends were cut back, 5 bases at V and 7 bases at J, with 8 bases in the middle.

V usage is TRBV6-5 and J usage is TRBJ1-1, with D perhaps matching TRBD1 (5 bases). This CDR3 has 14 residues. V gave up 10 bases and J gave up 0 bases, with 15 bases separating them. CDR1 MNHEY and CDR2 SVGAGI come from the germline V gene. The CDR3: CATTWEGMNTEAFF. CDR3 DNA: TGTGCCACTACGTGGGAGGGGATGAACACTGAAGCTTTCTTT.

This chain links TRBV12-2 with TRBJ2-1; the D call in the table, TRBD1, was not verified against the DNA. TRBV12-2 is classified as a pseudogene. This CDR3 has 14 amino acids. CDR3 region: CASRLRSRGNEQFF. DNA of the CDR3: TGTGCAAGTCGCTTACGTTCTAGGGGCAATGAGCAGTTCTTC.

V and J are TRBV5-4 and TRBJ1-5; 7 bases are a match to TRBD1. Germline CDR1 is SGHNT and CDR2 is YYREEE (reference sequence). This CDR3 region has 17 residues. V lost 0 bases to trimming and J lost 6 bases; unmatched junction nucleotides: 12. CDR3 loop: CASSLVLGRGMGQPQHF. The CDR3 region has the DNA TGTGCCAGCAGCTTGGTCTTGGGCAGGGGGATGGGTCAGCCCCAGCATTTT.

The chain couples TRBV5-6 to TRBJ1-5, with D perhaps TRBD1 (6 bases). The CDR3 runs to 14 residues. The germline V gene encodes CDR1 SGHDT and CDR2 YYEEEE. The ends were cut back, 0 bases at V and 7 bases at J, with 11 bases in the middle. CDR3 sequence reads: CASSLGQEVQPQHF. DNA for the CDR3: TGTGCCAGCAGCTTGGGACAGGAGGTGCAGCCCCAGCATTTT.

For the CDR3, the DNA is TGCAGCTTCTCCAGGGTGCGGGGTACTGAAGCTTTCTTT. Translating it yields CSFSRVRGTEAFF. The rearrangement uses TRBV29-1 and TRBJ1-1, with a weak D call TRBD1 (5 bases). V was trimmed by 8 bases and J by 5 bases, leaving 18 bases between them. This CDR3 has 13 amino acids. Germline CDR1 SQVTM, CDR2 ANQGSEA.

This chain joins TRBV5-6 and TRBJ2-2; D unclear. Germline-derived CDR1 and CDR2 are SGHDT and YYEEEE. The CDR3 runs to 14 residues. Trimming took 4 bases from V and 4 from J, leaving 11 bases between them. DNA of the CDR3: TGTGCCAGCAGCCGAAAAACGGTCACCGGGGAGCTGTTTTTT. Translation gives CASSRKTVTGELFF.

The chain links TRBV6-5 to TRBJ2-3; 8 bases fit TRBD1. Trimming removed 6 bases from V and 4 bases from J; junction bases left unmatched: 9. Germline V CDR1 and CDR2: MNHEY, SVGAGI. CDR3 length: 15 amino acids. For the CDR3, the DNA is TGTGCCAGCAGACCCTCAGGGGGCTTCCCAGATACGCAGTATTTT. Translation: CASRPSGGFPDTQYF.

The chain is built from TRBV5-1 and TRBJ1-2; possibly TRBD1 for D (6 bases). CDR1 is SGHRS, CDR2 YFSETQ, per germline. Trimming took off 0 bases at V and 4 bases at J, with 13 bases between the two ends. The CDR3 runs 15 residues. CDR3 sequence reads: CASSLGSGETYGYTF. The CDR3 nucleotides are TGCGCCAGCAGCTTGGGGTCAGGGGAGACCTATGGCTACACCTTC.

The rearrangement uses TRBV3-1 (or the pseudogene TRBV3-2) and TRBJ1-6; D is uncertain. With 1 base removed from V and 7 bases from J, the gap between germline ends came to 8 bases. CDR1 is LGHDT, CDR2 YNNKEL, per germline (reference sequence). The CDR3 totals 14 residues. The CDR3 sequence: CASSQVEANSPLHF. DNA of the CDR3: TGTGCCAGCAGCCAAGTAGAGGCAAATTCACCCCTCCACTTT.

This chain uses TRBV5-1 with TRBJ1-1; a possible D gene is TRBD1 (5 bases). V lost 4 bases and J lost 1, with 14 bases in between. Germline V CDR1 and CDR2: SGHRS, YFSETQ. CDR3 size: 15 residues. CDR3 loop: CASSKGEATNTEAFF. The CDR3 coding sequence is TGCGCCAGCAGCAAAGGGGAGGCGACGAACACTGAAGCTTTCTTT.

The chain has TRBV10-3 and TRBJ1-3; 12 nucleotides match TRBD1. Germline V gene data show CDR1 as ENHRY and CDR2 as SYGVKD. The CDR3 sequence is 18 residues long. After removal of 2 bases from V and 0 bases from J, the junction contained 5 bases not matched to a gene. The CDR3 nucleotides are TGTGCCATCAGTGAGGGGACAGGGGGCGCGAGCTCTGGAAACACCATATATTTT. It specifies CAISEGTGGASSGNTIYF.

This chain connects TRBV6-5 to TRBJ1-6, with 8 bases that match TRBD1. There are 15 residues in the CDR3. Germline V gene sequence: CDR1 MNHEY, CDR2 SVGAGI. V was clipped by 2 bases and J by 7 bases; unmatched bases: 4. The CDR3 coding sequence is TGTGCCAGCAGTTACGACAGGGGTCGGAATTCACCCCTCCACTTT. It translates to CASSYDRGRNSPLHF.

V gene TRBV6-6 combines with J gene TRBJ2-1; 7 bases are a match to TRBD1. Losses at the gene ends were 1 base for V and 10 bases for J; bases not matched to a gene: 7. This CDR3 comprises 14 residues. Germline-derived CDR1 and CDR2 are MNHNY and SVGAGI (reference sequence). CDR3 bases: TGTGCCAGCAGTTACTTAAGGGGGCAGGGGGAGCAGTTCTTC. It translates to CASSYLRGQGEQFF.

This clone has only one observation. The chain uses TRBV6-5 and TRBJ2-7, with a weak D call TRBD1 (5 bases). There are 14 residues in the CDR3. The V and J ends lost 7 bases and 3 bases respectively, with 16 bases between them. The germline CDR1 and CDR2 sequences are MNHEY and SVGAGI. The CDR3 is CASTLQGWDYEQYF. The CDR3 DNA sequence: TGTGCCAGCACTCTCCAGGGATGGGACTACGAGCAGTACTTC.

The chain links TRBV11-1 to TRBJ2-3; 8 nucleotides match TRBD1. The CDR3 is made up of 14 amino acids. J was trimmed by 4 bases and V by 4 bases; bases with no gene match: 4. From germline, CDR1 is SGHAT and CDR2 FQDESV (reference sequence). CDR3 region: CASSYLTGADTQYF. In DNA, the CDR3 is TGTGCCAGCAGCTATTTGACAGGGGCAGATACGCAGTATTTT.

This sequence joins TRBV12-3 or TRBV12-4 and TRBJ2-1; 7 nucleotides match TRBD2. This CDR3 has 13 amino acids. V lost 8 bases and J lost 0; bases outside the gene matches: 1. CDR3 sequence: CASWGGSYNEQFF. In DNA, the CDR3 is TGTGCCAGCTGGGGGGGCTCCTACAATGAGCAGTTCTTC.

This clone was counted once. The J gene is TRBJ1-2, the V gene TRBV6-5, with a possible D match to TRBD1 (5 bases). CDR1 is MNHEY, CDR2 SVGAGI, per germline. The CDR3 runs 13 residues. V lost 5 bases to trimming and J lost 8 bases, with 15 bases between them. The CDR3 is CASSRDSAGGYTF. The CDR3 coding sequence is TGTGCCAGCAGTAGGGACTCCGCGGGCGGCTACACCTTC.

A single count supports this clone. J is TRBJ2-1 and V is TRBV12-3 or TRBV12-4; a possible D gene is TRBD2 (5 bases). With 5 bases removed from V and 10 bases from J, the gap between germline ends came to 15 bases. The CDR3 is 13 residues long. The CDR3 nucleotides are TGTGCCAGCAGTCTCCGGTCAGGCGGGGAGCAGTTCTTC. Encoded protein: CASSLRSGGEQFF.

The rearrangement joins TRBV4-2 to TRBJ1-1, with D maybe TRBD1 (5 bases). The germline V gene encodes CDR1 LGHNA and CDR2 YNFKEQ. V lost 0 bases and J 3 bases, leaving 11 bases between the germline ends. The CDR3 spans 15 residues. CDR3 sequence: CASSQEMGPYTEAFF. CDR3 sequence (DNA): TGTGCCAGCAGCCAAGAAATGGGGCCGTACACTGAAGCTTTCTTT.

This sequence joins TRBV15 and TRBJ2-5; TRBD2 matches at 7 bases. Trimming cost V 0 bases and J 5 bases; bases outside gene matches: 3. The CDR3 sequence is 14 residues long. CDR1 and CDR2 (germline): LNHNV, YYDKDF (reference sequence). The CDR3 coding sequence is TGTGCCACCAGCAGAGAGGGGACTACTGAGACCCAGTACTTC. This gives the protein CATSREGTTETQYF.

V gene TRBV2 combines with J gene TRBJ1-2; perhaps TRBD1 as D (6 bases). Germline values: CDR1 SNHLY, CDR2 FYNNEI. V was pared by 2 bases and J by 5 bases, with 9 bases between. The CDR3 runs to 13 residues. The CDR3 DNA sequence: TGTGCCAGCAGTGAAAGACAGGCATATGGCTACACCTTC. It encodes CASSERQAYGYTF.

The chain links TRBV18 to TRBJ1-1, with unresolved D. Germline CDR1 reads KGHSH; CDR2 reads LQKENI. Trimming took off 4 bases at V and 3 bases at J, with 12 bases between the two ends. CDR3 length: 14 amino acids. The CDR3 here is CASSLLQSDTEAFF. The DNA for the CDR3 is TGTGCCAGCTCACTTCTGCAGTCCGACACTGAAGCTTTCTTT.